This T cell receptor beta chain is from a study of blood T cells in healthy people across ages. General observations from the study: Among T cells, TCR beta diversity per million cells dropped roughly linearly as age rose.

PCR was performed a second time for about 7 to 11 cycles using a sample-barcoded 5' primer and a J-beta primer mix. A template-switch adaptor containing 12 random nucleotides labeled each cDNA molecule. TCRdb re-analysed the 5' RACE reads in MiXCR, keeping a single row per CDR3 protein. The table records over a million distinct CDR3 sequences, under 45% of them present only once. As regards this clonotype: Its antigen is as yet unknown.

Sequenced material: blood. This receptor was taken from a woman aged 55 to 70 in good health.

For the CDR3, the DNA is TGTGCCAGCTCGCTTGGGGCAGGGGATTTGAACACTGAAGCTTTCTTT. This gives the protein CASSLGAGDLNTEAFF. The chain combines TRBV19 with TRBJ1-1, with D maybe TRBD1 (6 bases). The ends were cut back, 9 bases at V and 0 bases at J, with 20 bases in the middle. Germline V CDR1 and CDR2: LNHDA, SQIVND (reference sequence). This CDR3 is 16 amino acids long.